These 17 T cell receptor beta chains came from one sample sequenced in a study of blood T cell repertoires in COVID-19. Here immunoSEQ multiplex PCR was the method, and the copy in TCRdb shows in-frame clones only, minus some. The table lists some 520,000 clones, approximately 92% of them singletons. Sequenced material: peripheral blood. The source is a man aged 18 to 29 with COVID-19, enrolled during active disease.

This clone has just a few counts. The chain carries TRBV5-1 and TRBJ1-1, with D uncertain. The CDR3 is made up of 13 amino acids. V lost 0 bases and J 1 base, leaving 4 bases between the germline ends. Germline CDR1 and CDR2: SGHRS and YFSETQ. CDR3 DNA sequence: TGCGCCAGCAGCTTGGTCAAGAACACTGAAGCTTTCTTT. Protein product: CASSLVKNTEAFF.

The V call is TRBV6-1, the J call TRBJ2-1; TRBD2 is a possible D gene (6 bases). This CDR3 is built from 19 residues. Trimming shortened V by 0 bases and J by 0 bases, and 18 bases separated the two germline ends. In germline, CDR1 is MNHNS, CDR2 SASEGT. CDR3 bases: TGTGCCAGCAGTGAAGCGCGAGATAGCGGTGGGAGCTCCTACAATGAGCAGTTCTTC. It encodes CASSEARDSGGSSYNEQFF.

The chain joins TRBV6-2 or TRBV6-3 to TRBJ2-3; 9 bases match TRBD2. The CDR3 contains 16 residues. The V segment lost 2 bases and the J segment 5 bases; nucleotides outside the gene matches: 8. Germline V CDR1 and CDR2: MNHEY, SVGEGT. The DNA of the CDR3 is TGTGCCAGCAGTTACGGTCTAGCGGGGTTGGTAGATACGCAGTATTTT. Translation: CASSYGLAGLVDTQYF.

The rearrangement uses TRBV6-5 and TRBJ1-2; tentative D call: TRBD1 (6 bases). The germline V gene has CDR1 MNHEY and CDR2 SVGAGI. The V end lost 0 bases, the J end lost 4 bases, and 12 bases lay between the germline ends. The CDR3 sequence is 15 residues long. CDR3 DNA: TGTGCCAGCAGTTACTCGAACAGGGCCCTCTATGGCTACACCTTC. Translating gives CASSYSNRALYGYTF.

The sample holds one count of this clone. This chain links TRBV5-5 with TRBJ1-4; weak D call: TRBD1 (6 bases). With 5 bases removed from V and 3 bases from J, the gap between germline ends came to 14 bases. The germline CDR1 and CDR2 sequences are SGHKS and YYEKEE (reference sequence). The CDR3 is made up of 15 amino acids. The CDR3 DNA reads TGTGCCAGCAGACGTACACAGGGTGCTAATGAAAAACTGTTTTTT. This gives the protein CASRRTQGANEKLFF.

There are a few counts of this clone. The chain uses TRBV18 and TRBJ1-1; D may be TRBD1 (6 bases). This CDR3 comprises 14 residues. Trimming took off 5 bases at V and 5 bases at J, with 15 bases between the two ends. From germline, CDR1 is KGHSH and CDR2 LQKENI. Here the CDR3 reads CASSSTGWGTEAFF. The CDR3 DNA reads TGTGCCAGCTCATCAACAGGGTGGGGGACTGAAGCTTTCTTT.

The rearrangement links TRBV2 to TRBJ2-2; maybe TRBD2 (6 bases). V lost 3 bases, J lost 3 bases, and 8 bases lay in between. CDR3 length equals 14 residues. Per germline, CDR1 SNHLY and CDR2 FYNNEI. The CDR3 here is CASSEWGDTGELFF. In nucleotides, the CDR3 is TGTGCCAGCAGTGAGTGGGGGGACACCGGGGAGCTGTTTTTT.

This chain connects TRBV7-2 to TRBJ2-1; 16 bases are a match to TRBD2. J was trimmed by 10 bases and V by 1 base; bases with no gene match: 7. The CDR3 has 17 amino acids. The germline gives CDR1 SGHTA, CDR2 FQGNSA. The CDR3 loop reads CASSLGFGTSGRGEQFF. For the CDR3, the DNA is TGTGCCAGCAGCTTAGGATTTGGGACTAGCGGGAGGGGGGAGCAGTTCTTC.

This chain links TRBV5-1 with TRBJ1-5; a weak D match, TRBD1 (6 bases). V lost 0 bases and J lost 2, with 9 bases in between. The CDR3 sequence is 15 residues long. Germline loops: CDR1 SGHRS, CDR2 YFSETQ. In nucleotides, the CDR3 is TGCGCCAGCAGCTTGGCGGGGGGCCGCAATCAGCCCCAGCATTTT. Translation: CASSLAGGRNQPQHF.

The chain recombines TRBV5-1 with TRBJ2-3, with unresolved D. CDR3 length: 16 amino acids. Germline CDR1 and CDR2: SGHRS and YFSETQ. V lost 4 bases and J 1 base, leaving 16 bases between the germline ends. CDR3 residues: CASSPAGPRGTDTQYF. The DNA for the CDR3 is TGCGCCAGCAGCCCGGCCGGCCCTAGAGGCACAGATACGCAGTATTTT.

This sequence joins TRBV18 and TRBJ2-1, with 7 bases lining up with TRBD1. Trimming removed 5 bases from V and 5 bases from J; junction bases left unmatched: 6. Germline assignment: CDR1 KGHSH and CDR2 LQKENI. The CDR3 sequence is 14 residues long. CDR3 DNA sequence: TGTGCCAGCTCAAAACAGGGGAACCACAATGAGCAGTTCTTC. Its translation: CASSKQGNHNEQFF.

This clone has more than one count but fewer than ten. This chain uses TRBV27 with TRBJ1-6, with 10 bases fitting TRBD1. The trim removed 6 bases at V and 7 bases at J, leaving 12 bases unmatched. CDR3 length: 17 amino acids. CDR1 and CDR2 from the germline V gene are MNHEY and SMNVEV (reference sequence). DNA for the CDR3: TGTGCCAGCAGCCCCCTGGGACAGGGGATCGGGAATTCACCCCTCCACTTT. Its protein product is CASSPLGQGIGNSPLHF.

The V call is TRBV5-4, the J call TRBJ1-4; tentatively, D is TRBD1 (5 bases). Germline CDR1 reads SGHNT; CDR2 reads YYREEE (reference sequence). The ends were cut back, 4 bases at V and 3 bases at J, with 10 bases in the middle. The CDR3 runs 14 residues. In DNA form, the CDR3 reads TGTGCCAGCAGCGGAAAAGGGGCTAATGAAAAACTGTTTTTT. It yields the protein CASSGKGANEKLFF.

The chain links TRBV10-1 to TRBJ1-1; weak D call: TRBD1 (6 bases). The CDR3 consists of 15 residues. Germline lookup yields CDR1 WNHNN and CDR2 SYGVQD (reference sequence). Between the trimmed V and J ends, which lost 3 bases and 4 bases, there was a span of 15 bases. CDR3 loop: CASSDPAGESTEAFF. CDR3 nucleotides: TGCGCCAGCAGTGATCCGGCAGGGGAGTCCACTGAAGCTTTCTTT.

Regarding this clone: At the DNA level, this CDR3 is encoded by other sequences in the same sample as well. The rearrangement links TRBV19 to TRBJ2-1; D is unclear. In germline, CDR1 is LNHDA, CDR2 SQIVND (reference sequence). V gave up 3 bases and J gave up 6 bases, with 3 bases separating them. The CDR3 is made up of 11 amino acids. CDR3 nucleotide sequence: TGTGCCAGTAGTATTAGCAATGAGCAGTTCTTC. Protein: CASSISNEQFF.

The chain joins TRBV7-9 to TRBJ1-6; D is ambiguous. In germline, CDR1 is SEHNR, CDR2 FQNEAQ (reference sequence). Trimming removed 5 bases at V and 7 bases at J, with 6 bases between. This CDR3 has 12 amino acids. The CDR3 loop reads CASSVSNSPLHF. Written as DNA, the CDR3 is TGTGCCAGCAGCGTCTCCAATTCACCCCTCCACTTT.

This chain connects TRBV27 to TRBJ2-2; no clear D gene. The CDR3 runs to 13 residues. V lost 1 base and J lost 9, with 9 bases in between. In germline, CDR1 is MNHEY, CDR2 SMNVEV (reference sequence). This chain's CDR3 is CASSLYPYRELFF. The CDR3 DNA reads TGTGCCAGCAGTTTATACCCGTACAGGGAGCTGTTTTTT.